The 10 T cell receptor beta chains presented below share a single source sample, sequenced in a study of shared clonotypes between healthy human individuals. Using immunoSEQ multiplex PCR, the repertoire was profiled, and TCRdb retains in-frame clones only, with some absent. The sample yields about 1,800,000 clones, approximately 95% seen once. Naive CD8 populations comprised CD45RO-negative cells positively selected for CCR7, excluding terminally differentiated effector memory CD45RA+ cells. The sample consisted of naive CD8+ T cells sorted from blood. These receptors were obtained from a man between 18 and 29 years old in good health.

The rearrangement joins TRBV9 to TRBJ2-7; D possibly matches TRBD1 or TRBD2 (5 bases each). V was clipped by 3 bases and J by 2 bases, with 12 bases between them. The CDR3 runs 14 residues. CDR1 and CDR2 from the germline V gene are SGDLS and YYNGEE. CDR3 protein: CASSARDGTYEQYF. As DNA, the CDR3 is TGTGCCAGCAGCGCCCGGGACGGAACCTACGAGCAGTACTTC.

The chain couples TRBV7-9 to TRBJ2-6; D unclear. The V end lost 2 bases, the J end lost 0 bases, and 8 bases lay between the germline ends. This CDR3 region has 16 residues. Germline lookup yields CDR1 SEHNR and CDR2 FQNEAQ (reference sequence). Here the CDR3 reads CASSLTPGSGANVLTF. For the CDR3, the DNA is TGTGCCAGCAGCTTAACCCCAGGCTCTGGGGCCAACGTCCTGACTTTC. Supplemented by reference TRBV7-9 and TRBJ2-6, the full variable domain reads DTGVSQNPRHKITKRGQNVTFRCDPISEHNRLYWYRQTLGQGPEFLTYFQNEAQLEKSRLLSDRFSAERPKGSFSTLEIQRTEQGDSAMYLCASSLTPGSGANVLTFGAGSRLTVL.

The rearrangement uses TRBV7-2 and TRBJ2-7; D perhaps matches TRBD1 (5 bases). Trimming stripped 2 bases from V and 3 bases from J, with 11 bases between. Germline CDR1 and CDR2: SGHTA and FQGNSA. This CDR3 spans 14 amino acids. The CDR3 DNA is TGTGCCAGCAGCTTACCAGGGTTGGGCTACGAGCAGTACTTC. This encodes CASSLPGLGYEQYF.

The V call is TRBV28, the J call TRBJ2-7; perhaps D is TRBD1 or TRBD2 (5 bases each). Germline V gene lookup returns CDR1 MDHEN and CDR2 SYDVKM. The CDR3 covers 13 residues. V was trimmed by 6 bases and J by 2 bases, leaving 11 bases between them. Written as DNA, the CDR3 is TGTGCCAGCAGAAGGGACGACCCCTACGAGCAGTACTTC. This gives the protein CASRRDDPYEQYF.

This chain joins TRBV2 and TRBJ2-6; possible D gene TRBD1, 6 bases. The V end lost 5 bases, the J end lost 0 bases, and 11 bases lay between the germline ends. This CDR3 region has 16 residues. The germline V gene has CDR1 SNHLY and CDR2 FYNNEI. The CDR3 DNA reads as TGTGCCAGCAGTTTTTCAGGGGTCTCTGGGGCCAACGTCCTGACTTTC. Its translation is CASSFSGVSGANVLTF.

Points on this clone: Other DNA sequences in the same sample also yield this CDR3. The rearrangement links TRBV5-5 to TRBJ2-7, with TRBD1 as a possible D gene (6 bases). Trimming removed 0 bases from V and 0 bases from J, with 10 bases in between. Germline V gives CDR1 SGHKS, CDR2 YYEKEE (reference sequence). The CDR3 covers 15 residues. In DNA form, the CDR3 reads TGTGCCAGCAGCTTGGGGGGGCGCTCCTCCTACGAGCAGTACTTC. Translated, it gives CASSLGGRSSYEQYF.

The J gene is TRBJ2-5, the V gene TRBV13; no reliable D call. The CDR3 totals 14 residues. Trimming shortened V by 5 bases and J by 5 bases, and 15 bases separated the two germline ends. CDR1 is PRHDT and CDR2 is FYEKMQ in the germline V gene (reference sequence). CDR3 protein: CASSPGPGRETQYF. The DNA of the CDR3 is TGTGCCAGCAGCCCCGGACCCGGTAGGGAGACCCAGTACTTC.

V usage is TRBV27 and J usage is TRBJ1-1; D possibly corresponds to TRBD1 (6 bases). Looked up from germline, CDR1 is MNHEY and CDR2 is SMNVEV (reference sequence). The CDR3 runs 16 residues. V was cut by 0 bases and J by 0 bases, with 11 bases left in between. The CDR3 loop is CASSLSPGALNTEAFF. DNA for the CDR3: TGTGCCAGCAGTTTATCTCCAGGGGCTCTGAACACTGAAGCTTTCTTT.

The V call is TRBV5-4, the J call TRBJ2-5; the match to TRBD1 covers 11 bases. V lost 4 bases, J lost 5 bases, and 7 bases stayed unmatched. The CDR3 loop spans 15 amino acids. Germline V CDR1 and CDR2: SGHNT, YYREEE (reference sequence). The chain's CDR3 is CASSQGQGGGETQYF. CDR3 DNA sequence: TGTGCCAGCAGCCAGGGACAGGGGGGAGGGGAGACCCAGTACTTC.

The table lists this clone with a count of one. The chain carries TRBV5-6 and TRBJ2-1; 10 bases map to TRBD2. The CDR3 spans 16 residues. CDR1 is SGHDT, CDR2 YYEEEE, per germline. The trim removed 4 bases at V and 7 bases at J, leaving 11 bases unmatched. CDR3 in DNA: TGTGCCAGCAGCACGGGCCCTAGCGGGGGTAAGAATGAGCAGTTCTTC. Protein: CASSTGPSGGKNEQFF.